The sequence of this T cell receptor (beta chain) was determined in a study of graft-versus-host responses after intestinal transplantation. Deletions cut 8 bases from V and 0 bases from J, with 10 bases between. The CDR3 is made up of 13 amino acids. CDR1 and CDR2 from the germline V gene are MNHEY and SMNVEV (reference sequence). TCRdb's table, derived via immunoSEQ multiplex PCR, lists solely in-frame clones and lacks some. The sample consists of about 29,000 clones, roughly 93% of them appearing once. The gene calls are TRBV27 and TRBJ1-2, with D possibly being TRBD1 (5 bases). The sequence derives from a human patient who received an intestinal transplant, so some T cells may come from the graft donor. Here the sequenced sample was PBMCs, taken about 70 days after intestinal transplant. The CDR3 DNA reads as TGTGCCAGCGGGTGGGGGGCTAACTATGGCTACACCTTC. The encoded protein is CASGWGANYGYTF.